These 8 T cell receptor beta chains were sequenced from one sample in a study of T cells after yellow fever vaccination. TCRdb called the 5' RACE reads again in MiXCR, with one record for every CDR3 protein. The repertoire consists of hundreds of thousands of distinct CDR3 sequences, with roughly 14% occurring once and the leading ten covering more than 12%. Sequencing was performed on PBMCs, taken on the day of the yellow fever booster vaccination. Source of these receptors: a man aged 25-45 years who received the YFV17D yellow fever vaccine.

This clonotype was detected only a few times. The genes are TRBV20-1 and TRBJ2-5, with D possibly being TRBD1 or TRBD2 (5 bases each). CDR1 is DFQATT and CDR2 is SNEGSKA in the germline V gene (reference sequence). Trimming shortened V by 3 bases and J by 3 bases, and 11 bases separated the two germline ends. The CDR3 has 13 residues. The CDR3 region has the DNA TGCAGTGCTAGCGCAGGGAGCGAAGAGACCCAGTACTTC. Translating gives CSASAGSEETQYF.

This clonotype was seen at least ten times. The chain couples TRBV18 to TRBJ2-3; D perhaps matches TRBD2 (5 bases). The CDR3 covers 14 residues. The V end lost 3 bases, the J end lost 5 bases, and 12 bases lay between the germline ends. Germline assignment: CDR1 KGHSH and CDR2 LQKENI. CDR3 residues: CASSPAQAGDTQYF. CDR3 in DNA: TGTGCCAGCTCACCGGCCCAGGCGGGAGATACGCAGTATTTT.

This clonotype was counted a few times. The chain joins TRBV3-1 to TRBJ1-5, with a possible D match to TRBD1 (5 bases). Trimming shortened V by 2 bases and J by 4 bases, and 12 bases separated the two germline ends. Germline CDR1 LGHDT, CDR2 YNNKEL (reference sequence). The CDR3 length is 15 residues. The CDR3 DNA is TGTGCCAGCAGCCAATCGTCTGGGGGGAATCAGCCCCAGCATTTT. Translation gives CASSQSSGGNQPQHF.

This clonotype was counted only a few times. The gene calls are TRBV7-2 and TRBJ2-5, with D unclear. Between the trimmed V and J ends, which lost 0 bases and 2 bases, there was a span of 10 bases. The CDR3 covers 15 residues. From germline, CDR1 is SGHTA and CDR2 FQGNSA. CDR3 sequence (DNA): TGTGCCAGCAGCTTAGCGAAAACTATACAAGAGACCCAGTACTTC. It translates to CASSLAKTIQETQYF.

The chain is built from TRBV6-2 or TRBV6-3 and TRBJ2-3; D may be TRBD2 (5 bases). Germline-derived CDR1 and CDR2 are MNHEY and SVGEGT. With 2 bases removed from V and 5 bases from J, the gap between germline ends came to 11 bases. CDR3 length: 14 amino acids. CDR3 in DNA: TGTGCCAGCAGTTACAGTCTAGCCATAGATACGCAGTATTTT. It is translated as CASSYSLAIDTQYF.

This clonotype was observed a few times. The chain is built from TRBV20-1 and TRBJ2-1; D is perhaps TRBD2 (5 bases). CDR3 length: 12 residues. V gave up 3 bases and J gave up 10 bases, with 13 bases separating them. Germline V gene data show CDR1 as DFQATT and CDR2 as SNEGSKA (reference sequence). The CDR3 here is CSASIGVEEQFF. The CDR3 nucleotides are TGCAGTGCTAGCATCGGGGTCGAAGAGCAGTTCTTC.

This clonotype was seen a handful of times. This sequence joins TRBV7-2 and TRBJ2-1, with 12 bases identical to TRBD2. The CDR3 sequence is 14 residues long. The junction had 1 base not matched to a gene; V was cut back by 0 bases and J by 10 bases. Germline CDR1 is SGHTA and CDR2 is FQGNSA. This CDR3 reads CASSLATSGREQFF. The CDR3 DNA follows: TGTGCCAGCAGCTTAGCTACTAGCGGGAGGGAGCAGTTCTTC.

J is TRBJ2-1 and V is TRBV10-3; a possible D gene is TRBD2 (5 bases). V shed 8 bases and J shed 6 bases, with 11 bases lying between them. The germline gives CDR1 ENHRY, CDR2 SYGVKD. This CDR3 has 12 residues. The CDR3 DNA reads TGTGCCATCGGAGCGGTCGCCAATGAGCAGTTCTTC. As protein: CAIGAVANEQFF.